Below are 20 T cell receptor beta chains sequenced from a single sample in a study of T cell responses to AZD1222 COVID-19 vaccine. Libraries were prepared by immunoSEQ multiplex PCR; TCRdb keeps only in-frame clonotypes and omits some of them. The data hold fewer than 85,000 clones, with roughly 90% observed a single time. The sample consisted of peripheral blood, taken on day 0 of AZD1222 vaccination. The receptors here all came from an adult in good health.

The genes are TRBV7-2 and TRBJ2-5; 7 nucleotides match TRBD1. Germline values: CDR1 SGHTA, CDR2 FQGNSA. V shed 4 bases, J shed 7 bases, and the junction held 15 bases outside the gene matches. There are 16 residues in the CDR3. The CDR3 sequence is CASSYSIRTGLGTQYF. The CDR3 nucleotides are TGTGCCAGCAGCTACTCAATCAGGACAGGCCTTGGGACCCAGTACTTC.

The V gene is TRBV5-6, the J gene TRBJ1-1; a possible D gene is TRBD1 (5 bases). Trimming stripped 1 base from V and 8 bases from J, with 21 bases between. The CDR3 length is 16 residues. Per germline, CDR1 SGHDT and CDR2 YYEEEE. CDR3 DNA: TGTGCCAGCAGCTTGAGGCGGGATAGACAGATCTCCGAAGCTTTCTTT. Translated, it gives CASSLRRDRQISEAFF.

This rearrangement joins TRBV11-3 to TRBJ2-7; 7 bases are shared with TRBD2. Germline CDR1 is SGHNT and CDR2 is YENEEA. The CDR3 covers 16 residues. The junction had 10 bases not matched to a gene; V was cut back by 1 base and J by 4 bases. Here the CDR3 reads CASSLGTSAADYEQYF. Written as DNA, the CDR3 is TGTGCCAGCAGCTTAGGAACTAGCGCCGCAGATTACGAGCAGTACTTC.

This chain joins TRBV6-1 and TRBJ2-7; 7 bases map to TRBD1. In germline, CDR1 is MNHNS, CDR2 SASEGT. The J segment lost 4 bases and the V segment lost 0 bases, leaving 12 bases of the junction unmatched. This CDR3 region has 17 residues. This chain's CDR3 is CASSEALLGTAAYEQYF. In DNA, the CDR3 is TGTGCCAGCAGTGAAGCGCTTCTTGGGACAGCCGCGTACGAGCAGTACTTC.

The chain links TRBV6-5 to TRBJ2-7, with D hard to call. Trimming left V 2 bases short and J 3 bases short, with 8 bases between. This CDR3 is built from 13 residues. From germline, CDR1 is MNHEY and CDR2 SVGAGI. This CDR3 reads CASSYPPGYEQYF. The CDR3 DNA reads TGTGCCAGCAGTTACCCCCCGGGCTACGAGCAGTACTTC.

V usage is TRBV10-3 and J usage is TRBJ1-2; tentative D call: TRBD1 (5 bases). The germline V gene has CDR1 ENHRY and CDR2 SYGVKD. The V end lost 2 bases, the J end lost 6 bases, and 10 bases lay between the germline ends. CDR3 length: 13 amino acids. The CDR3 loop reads CAISETGFHGYTF. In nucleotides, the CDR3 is TGTGCCATCAGTGAGACAGGTTTTCATGGCTACACCTTC.

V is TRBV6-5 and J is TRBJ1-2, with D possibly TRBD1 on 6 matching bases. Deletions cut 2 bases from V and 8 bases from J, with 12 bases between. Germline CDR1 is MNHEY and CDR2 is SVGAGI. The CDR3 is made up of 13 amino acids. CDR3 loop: CASSYRQGRGYTF. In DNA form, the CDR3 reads TGTGCCAGCAGTTACCGGCAGGGGAGAGGCTACACCTTC.

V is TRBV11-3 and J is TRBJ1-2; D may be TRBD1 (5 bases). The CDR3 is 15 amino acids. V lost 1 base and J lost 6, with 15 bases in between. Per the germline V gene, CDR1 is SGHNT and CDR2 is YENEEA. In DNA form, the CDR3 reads TGTGCCAGCAGCTTAGGGTTGGGAGGGGTCGATGGCTACACCTTC. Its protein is CASSLGLGGVDGYTF.

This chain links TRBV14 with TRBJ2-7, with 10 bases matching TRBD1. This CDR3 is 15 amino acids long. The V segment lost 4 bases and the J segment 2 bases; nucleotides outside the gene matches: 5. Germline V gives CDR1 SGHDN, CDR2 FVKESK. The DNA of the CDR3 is TGTGCCAGCAGCCTCGGGACAGGGGTTCCCTACGAGCAGTACTTC. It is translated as CASSLGTGVPYEQYF.

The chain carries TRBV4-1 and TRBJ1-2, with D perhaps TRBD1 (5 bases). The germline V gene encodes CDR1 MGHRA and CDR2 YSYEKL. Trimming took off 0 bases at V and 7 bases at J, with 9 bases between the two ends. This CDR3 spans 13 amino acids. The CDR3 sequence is CASSQDRRGGYTF. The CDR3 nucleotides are TGCGCCAGCAGCCAAGATCGGAGGGGTGGCTACACCTTC.

The CDR3 sequence is CASSRDKTSPLHF. CDR3 DNA: TGTGCCAGCAGCCGGGACAAAACTTCACCCCTCCACTTT. V gene TRBV11-3 combines with J gene TRBJ1-6; D might be TRBD1 (6 bases). The length of the CDR3 is 13 residues. The ends were cut back, 5 bases at V and 9 bases at J, with 11 bases in the middle. Germline assignment: CDR1 SGHNT and CDR2 YENEEA. Variable domain in full (rest from reference TRBV11-3 and TRBJ1-6): EAGVVQSPRYKIIEKKQPVAFWCNPISGHNTLYWYLQNLGQGPELLIRYENEEAVDDSQLPKDRFSAERLKGVDSTLKIQPAELGDSAVYLCASSRDKTSPLHFGNGTRLTVT.

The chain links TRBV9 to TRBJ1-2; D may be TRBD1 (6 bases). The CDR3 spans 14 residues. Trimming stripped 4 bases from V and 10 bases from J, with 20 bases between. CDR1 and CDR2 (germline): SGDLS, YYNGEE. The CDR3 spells CASSPGTQSRSYTF. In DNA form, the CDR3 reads TGTGCCAGCAGCCCCGGGACACAGAGCCGATCCTACACCTTC.

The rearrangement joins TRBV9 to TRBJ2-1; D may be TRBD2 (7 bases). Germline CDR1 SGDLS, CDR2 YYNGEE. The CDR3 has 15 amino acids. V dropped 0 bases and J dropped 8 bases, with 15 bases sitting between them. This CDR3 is CASSVVGGRRDEQFF. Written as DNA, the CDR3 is TGTGCCAGCAGCGTAGTGGGGGGGCGGAGAGATGAGCAGTTCTTC.

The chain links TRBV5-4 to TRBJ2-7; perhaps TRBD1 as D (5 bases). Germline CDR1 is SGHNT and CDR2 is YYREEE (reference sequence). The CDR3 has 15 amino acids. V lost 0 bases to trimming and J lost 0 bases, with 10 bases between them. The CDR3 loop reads CASSLDRSSSYEQYF. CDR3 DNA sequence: TGTGCCAGCAGCTTGGACAGGAGTAGCTCCTACGAGCAGTACTTC.

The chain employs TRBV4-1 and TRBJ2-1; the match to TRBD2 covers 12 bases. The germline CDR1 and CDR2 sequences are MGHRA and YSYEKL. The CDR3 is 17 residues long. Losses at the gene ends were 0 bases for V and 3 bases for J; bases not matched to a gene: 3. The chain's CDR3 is CASSQEPTSGSYNEQFF. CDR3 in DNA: TGCGCCAGCAGCCAAGAGCCGACTAGCGGGAGCTACAATGAGCAGTTCTTC.

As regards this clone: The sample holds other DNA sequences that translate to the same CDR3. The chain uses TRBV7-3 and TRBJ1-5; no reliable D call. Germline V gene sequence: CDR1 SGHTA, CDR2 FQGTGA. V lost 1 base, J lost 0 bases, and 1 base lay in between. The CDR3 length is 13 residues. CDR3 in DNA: TGTGCCAGCAGCTTAAGTAGCAATCAGCCCCAGCATTTT. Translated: CASSLSSNQPQHF.

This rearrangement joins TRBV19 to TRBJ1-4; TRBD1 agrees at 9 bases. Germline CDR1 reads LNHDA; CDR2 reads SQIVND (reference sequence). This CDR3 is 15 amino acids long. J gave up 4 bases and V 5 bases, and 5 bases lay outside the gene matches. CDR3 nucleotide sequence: TGTGCCAGTAGTTCGGACAGGGGACTTAATGAAAAACTGTTTTTT. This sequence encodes CASSSDRGLNEKLFF.

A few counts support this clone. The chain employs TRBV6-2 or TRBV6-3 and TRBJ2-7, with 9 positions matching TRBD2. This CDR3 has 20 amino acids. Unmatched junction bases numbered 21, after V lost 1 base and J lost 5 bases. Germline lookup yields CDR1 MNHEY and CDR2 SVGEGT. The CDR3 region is CASSYWKSASSGTPINEQYF. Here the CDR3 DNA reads TGTGCCAGCAGTTACTGGAAGTCGGCGTCTAGCGGGACCCCTATAAACGAGCAGTACTTC.

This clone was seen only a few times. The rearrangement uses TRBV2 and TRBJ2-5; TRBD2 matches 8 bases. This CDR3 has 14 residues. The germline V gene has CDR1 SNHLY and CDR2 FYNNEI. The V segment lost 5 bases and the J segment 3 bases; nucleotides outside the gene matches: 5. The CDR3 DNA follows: TGTGCCAGCAGTCGGGAAGCGGGAGAAGAGACCCAGTACTTC. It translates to CASSREAGEETQYF.

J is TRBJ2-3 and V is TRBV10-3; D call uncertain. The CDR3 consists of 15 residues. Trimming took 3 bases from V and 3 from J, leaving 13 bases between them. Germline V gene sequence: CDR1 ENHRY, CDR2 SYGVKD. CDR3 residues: CAISDSEQTTDTQYF. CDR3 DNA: TGTGCCATCAGTGATTCTGAACAAACGACAGATACGCAGTATTTT.